This TCR beta chain was observed in a study of response to subunit inactivated influenza vaccine. Study findings and constraints: New T cells are recruited in small numbers by each seasonal influenza vaccination, according to the authors' suggestion.

This clonotype was seen ten or more times. Its antigen is unknown. TCRdb passed the RT-PCR reads through MiXCR, listing each CDR3 protein once. The sample contains approximately 520,000 distinct CDR3 sequences, approximately 16% of which appear only once. The CDR3 has 15 residues. V was pared by 5 bases and J by 6 bases, with 12 bases of the junction left unmatched. This TCR derives from a man aged 50-75 years who received an inactivated influenza vaccine. The rearrangement uses TRBV12-3 or TRBV12-4 and TRBJ1-1; the match to TRBD1 covers 7 bases. The source was CD4+ T cells sorted from PBMCs, collected less than 30 months after vaccination. The CDR3 DNA follows: TGTGCCAGCAGTCCAAGACAGGGAAGGGTAGCTGAAGCTTTCTTT. This codes for CASSPRQGRVAEAFF.